These T cell receptor beta chains were read from a single sample in a study of T cell responses to AZD1222 COVID-19 vaccine. Sequencing used immunoSEQ multiplex PCR; TCRdb keeps in-frame clones, though not all of them. The profile covers approximately 100,000 clones, with 90% appearing a single time and around 7.6% taken by the ten largest. The sample was peripheral blood, taken 28 days after the second AZD1222 dose. These receptors all stem from an adult who received the AZD1222 COVID-19 vaccine. CDR3s include the opening cysteine and the closing phenylalanine or tryptophan. D genes are given only for firm matches. Rows may omit the clone size; those that give it use once, few, many or a size class.

clone size: -
J gene: TRBJ2-2
V gene: TRBV5-1
D gene: -
CDR3 protein: CASSLDGTPDTGELFF
CDR3 DNA: TGCGCCAGCAGCTTGGATGGCACTCCGGACACCGGGGAGCTGTTTTTT

clone size: -
J gene: TRBJ1-5
V gene: TRBV6-2/TRBV6-3
D gene: -
CDR3 protein: CASSYGGASEPQHF
CDR3 DNA: TGTGCCAGCAGTTACGGGGGGGCCTCTGAGCCCCAGCATTTT

clone size: -
J gene: TRBJ1-5
V gene: TRBV4-1
D gene: -
CDR3 protein: CASSQVTLGSPQPQHF
CDR3 DNA: TGCGCCAGCAGCCAAGTAACATTGGGCTCCCCGCAGCCCCAGCATTTT

clone size: -
J gene: TRBJ2-3
V gene: TRBV9
D gene: -
CDR3 protein: CASSVGGQLADTQYF
CDR3 DNA: TGTGCCAGCAGCGTAGGAGGACAGTTGGCAGATACGCAGTATTTT

clone size: once
J gene: TRBJ2-2
V gene: TRBV5-1
D gene: -
CDR3 protein: CASSATLGLGTGELFF
CDR3 DNA: TGCGCCAGCAGCGCTACATTAGGTCTGGGCACCGGGGAGCTGTTTTTT

clone size: -
J gene: TRBJ1-2
V gene: TRBV27
D gene: -
CDR3 protein: CASSPWAAPNYGYTF
CDR3 DNA: TGTGCCAGCAGTCCCTGGGCCGCCCCTAACTATGGCTACACCTTC

clone size: few
J gene: TRBJ1-4
V gene: TRBV5-6
D gene: -
CDR3 protein: CASSSELVEKLFF
CDR3 DNA: TGTGCCAGCAGCTCGGAGCTGGTTGAAAAACTGTTTTTT

clone size: -
J gene: TRBJ2-7
V gene: TRBV4-3
D gene: -
CDR3 protein: CASSQDIDSYEQYF
CDR3 DNA: TGCGCCAGCAGCCAAGATATTGACTCCTACGAGCAGTACTTC

clone size: -
J gene: TRBJ1-5
V gene: TRBV19
D gene: TRBD1
CDR3 protein: CASSIGQGAQPQHF
CDR3 DNA: TGTGCCAGTAGTATCGGACAGGGGGCACAGCCCCAGCATTTT

clone size: -
J gene: TRBJ1-1
V gene: TRBV6-1
D gene: -
CDR3 protein: CASSEEGYLRANTEAFF
CDR3 DNA: TGTGCCAGCAGTGAAGAAGGTTACCTCCGGGCGAACACTGAAGCTTTCTTT

clone size: once
J gene: TRBJ2-7
V gene: TRBV19
D gene: TRBD1
CDR3 protein: CASKWQGDSYEQYF
CDR3 DNA: TGTGCCAGTAAATGGCAGGGGGACTCCTACGAGCAGTACTTC

clone size: -
J gene: TRBJ2-2
V gene: TRBV11-3
D gene: TRBD1
CDR3 protein: CASSLQGAPNTGELFF
CDR3 DNA: TGTGCCAGCAGCTTGCAGGGGGCCCCGAACACCGGGGAGCTGTTTTTT

clone size: -
J gene: TRBJ1-2
V gene: TRBV7-9
D gene: -
CDR3 protein: CASSDDLGYTF
CDR3 DNA: TGTGCCAGCAGCGACGACCTCGGCTACACCTTC

clone size: -
J gene: TRBJ2-2
V gene: TRBV5-1
D gene: -
CDR3 protein: CASVALPENTGELFF
CDR3 DNA: TGCGCCAGCGTAGCATTACCCGAGAACACCGGGGAGCTGTTTTTT

clone size: -
J gene: TRBJ2-7
V gene: TRBV13
D gene: -
CDR3 protein: CASSPTGTQSSYEQYF
CDR3 DNA: TGTGCCAGCAGCCCCACCGGGACTCAGAGCTCCTACGAGCAGTACTTC

clone size: -
J gene: TRBJ2-6
V gene: TRBV6-2/TRBV6-3
D gene: -
CDR3 protein: CASSLAAYFSGANVLTF
CDR3 DNA: TGTGCCAGCAGCCTCGCGGCCTATTTCTCTGGGGCCAACGTCCTGACTTTC

clone size: -
J gene: TRBJ1-4
V gene: TRBV5-4
D gene: -
CDR3 protein: CASSLARGSANEKLFF
CDR3 DNA: TGTGCCAGCAGCTTGGCGCGGGGTTCGGCTAATGAAAAACTGTTTTTT

clone size: -
J gene: TRBJ2-3
V gene: TRBV2
D gene: -
CDR3 protein: CASSLTGLTDTQYF
CDR3 DNA: TGTGCCAGCAGTCTAACCGGTCTCACAGATACGCAGTATTTT

clone size: -
J gene: TRBJ1-1
V gene: TRBV7-2
D gene: -
CDR3 protein: CASSLAGTEAFF
CDR3 DNA: TGTGCCAGCAGCTTAGCAGGGACCGAAGCTTTCTTT

clone size: -
J gene: TRBJ2-1
V gene: TRBV5-6
D gene: -
CDR3 protein: CASSLQGAFNEQFF
CDR3 DNA: TGTGCCAGCAGCCTCCAGGGAGCCTTCAATGAGCAGTTCTTC

clone size: -
J gene: TRBJ1-5
V gene: TRBV29-1
D gene: TRBD1
CDR3 protein: CSVVLGTGDQPQHF
CDR3 DNA: TGCAGCGTTGTTTTGGGGACAGGGGACCAGCCCCAGCATTTT

clone size: once
J gene: TRBJ1-1
V gene: TRBV19
D gene: TRBD1
CDR3 protein: CAAGGQGPAFF
CDR3 DNA: TGTGCCGCGGGAGGACAGGGCCCTGCTTTCTTT

clone size: -
J gene: TRBJ2-7
V gene: TRBV7-9
D gene: -
CDR3 protein: CASSLAQDEQYF
CDR3 DNA: TGTGCCAGCAGCTTAGCGCAGGACGAGCAGTACTTC

clone size: -
J gene: TRBJ1-3
V gene: TRBV6-5
D gene: -
CDR3 protein: CATLDSSGNTIYF
CDR3 DNA: TGTGCCACCCTCGACAGCTCTGGAAACACCATATATTTT

clone size: -
J gene: TRBJ1-1
V gene: TRBV6-2/TRBV6-3
D gene: -
CDR3 protein: CASSYPAGSAEAFF
CDR3 DNA: TGTGCCAGCAGTTACCCAGCAGGGTCAGCTGAAGCTTTCTTT

clone size: few
J gene: TRBJ1-6
V gene: TRBV19
D gene: -
CDR3 protein: CASSIIGGQVGSPLHF
CDR3 DNA: TGTGCCAGTAGTATTATCGGGGGGCAGGTTGGTTCACCCCTCCACTTT

clone size: -
J gene: TRBJ2-7
V gene: TRBV19
D gene: TRBD1
CDR3 protein: CASSMGQEYEQYF
CDR3 DNA: TGTGCCAGTAGTATGGGACAGGAGTACGAGCAGTACTTC

clone size: -
J gene: TRBJ1-3
V gene: TRBV7-8
D gene: -
CDR3 protein: CASSLARENTIYF
CDR3 DNA: TGTGCCAGCAGCTTAGCCCGGGAAAACACCATATATTTT

clone size: -
J gene: TRBJ2-7
V gene: TRBV7-2
D gene: TRBD1
CDR3 protein: CASSHALTGQGYYEQYF
CDR3 DNA: TGTGCCAGCAGCCACGCCCTTACGGGACAGGGGTACTACGAGCAGTACTTC

clone size: -
J gene: TRBJ2-3
V gene: TRBV28
D gene: -
CDR3 protein: CASSGTGKGTAQYF
CDR3 DNA: TGTGCCAGCAGTGGGACGGGCAAAGGGACGGCGCAGTATTTT

clone size: -
J gene: TRBJ2-2
V gene: TRBV18
D gene: -
CDR3 protein: CASSRPEGTGELFF
CDR3 DNA: TGTGCCAGCTCAAGACCGGAGGGCACCGGGGAGCTGTTTTTT

clone size: -
J gene: TRBJ1-6
V gene: TRBV27
D gene: -
CDR3 protein: CASSLSLLHSPLHF
CDR3 DNA: TGTGCCAGCAGTTTATCCCTCCTTCATTCACCCCTCCACTTT

clone size: once
J gene: TRBJ1-4
V gene: TRBV6-6
D gene: -
CDR3 protein: CASSQNRATNEKLFF
CDR3 DNA: TGTGCCAGCAGCCAAAACAGGGCAACTAATGAAAAACTGTTTTTT

clone size: -
J gene: TRBJ2-7
V gene: TRBV5-1
D gene: TRBD1
CDR3 protein: CASSLGQGNYEQYF
CDR3 DNA: TGCGCCAGCAGCCTGGGACAGGGGAACTACGAGCAGTACTTC

clone size: once
J gene: TRBJ2-1
V gene: TRBV3-1/TRBV3-2
D gene: TRBD1
CDR3 protein: CASSLGQGRFF
CDR3 DNA: TGTGCCAGCAGCCTCGGACAGGGAAGGTTCTTC

clone size: -
J gene: TRBJ2-7
V gene: TRBV5-5
D gene: TRBD1
CDR3 protein: CASSLDYRGSVYEQYF
CDR3 DNA: TGTGCCAGCAGCTTGGACTACAGGGGGAGTGTCTACGAGCAGTACTTC

clone size: -
J gene: TRBJ2-1
V gene: TRBV4-3
D gene: -
CDR3 protein: CASSQDTSSYNEQFF
CDR3 DNA: TGCGCCAGCAGCCAAGATACATCCTCCTACAATGAGCAGTTCTTC

clone size: -
J gene: TRBJ2-3
V gene: TRBV7-2
D gene: TRBD2
CDR3 protein: CASSLGASGGEDTQYF
CDR3 DNA: TGTGCCAGCAGCTTAGGGGCCAGCGGGGGTGAGGATACGCAGTATTTT

clone size: -
J gene: TRBJ2-7
V gene: TRBV7-2
D gene: -
CDR3 protein: CASSFAGSAYEQYF
CDR3 DNA: TGTGCCAGCAGCTTTGCAGGATCGGCATACGAGCAGTACTTC

clone size: -
J gene: TRBJ2-5
V gene: TRBV9
D gene: TRBD2
CDR3 protein: CASSHGLVETQYF
CDR3 DNA: TGTGCCAGCAGCCACGGACTAGTTGAGACCCAGTACTTC

clone size: -
J gene: TRBJ2-7
V gene: TRBV30
D gene: TRBD1
CDR3 protein: CAGTGFSYEQYF
CDR3 DNA: TGTGCCGGGACAGGCTTCTCCTACGAGCAGTACTTC

clone size: -
J gene: TRBJ2-3
V gene: TRBV5-4
D gene: TRBD2
CDR3 protein: CASSLEGLVGDTQYF
CDR3 DNA: TGTGCCAGCAGCTTGGAGGGACTAGTGGGAGATACGCAGTATTTT

clone size: -
J gene: TRBJ2-7
V gene: TRBV3-1/TRBV3-2
D gene: TRBD2
CDR3 protein: CASRAGSGGYEQYF
CDR3 DNA: TGTGCCAGCCGAGCGGGCAGCGGGGGCTACGAGCAGTACTTC

clone size: -
J gene: TRBJ2-1
V gene: TRBV2
D gene: -
CDR3 protein: CASSESVWGGHDEQFF
CDR3 DNA: TGTGCCAGCAGTGAAAGTGTGTGGGGGGGCCATGATGAGCAGTTCTTC

clone size: -
J gene: TRBJ1-2
V gene: TRBV6-5
D gene: -
CDR3 protein: CASSPRTEWAYGYTF
CDR3 DNA: TGTGCCAGCAGTCCCCGGACAGAGTGGGCGTATGGCTACACCTTC